These 13 T cell receptor beta chains originate from one sample sequenced in a study of identical twins. MiXCR, run by TCRdb on the 5' RACE reads, gives a single entry per CDR3 protein. The sample consists of 150,000 or so distinct CDR3 sequences, approximately 3.5% of them appearing once. The sequenced material came from memory T cells sorted from blood. The origin of the receptors is a man younger than 35 in good health.

There are many counts of this clonotype. The chain carries TRBV25-1 and TRBJ1-5; D ambiguous. Germline assignment: CDR1 MGHDK and CDR2 SYGVNS. The CDR3 is 13 amino acids. Trimming pared 9 bases from V and 2 bases from J, leaving 11 bases between. This CDR3 is CASSGLGNQPQHF. CDR3 nucleotide sequence: TGTGCCAGTTCGGGGTTGGGCAATCAGCCCCAGCATTTT.

The table lists this clonotype with a few counts. The chain recombines TRBV27 with TRBJ1-1; D might be TRBD1 (6 bases). V shed 6 bases and J shed 11 bases, with 16 bases lying between them. There are 12 residues in the CDR3. CDR1 MNHEY and CDR2 SMNVEV come from the germline V gene (reference sequence). CDR3 nucleotide sequence: TGTGCCAGCAGCCCTCTTGGGGGGCTGGCTTTCTTT. Its translation: CASSPLGGLAFF.

This clonotype was counted between two and nine times. For the CDR3, the DNA is TGTGCCAGCAGTGAACAGCCAGGGCCATCCTACGAGCAGTACTTC. It specifies CASSEQPGPSYEQYF. The chain couples TRBV6-1 to TRBJ2-7; D possibly corresponds to TRBD1 (5 bases). Germline V CDR1 and CDR2: MNHNS, SASEGT. This CDR3 comprises 15 residues. V lost 2 bases and J 1 base, leaving 12 bases between the germline ends.

This clonotype was counted between two and nine times. The chain has TRBV29-1 and TRBJ2-7; 7 bases agree with TRBD2. Looked up from germline, CDR1 is SQVTM and CDR2 is ANQGSEA. V was clipped by 4 bases and J by 6 bases; unmatched bases: 6. There are 12 residues in the CDR3. Written as DNA, the CDR3 is TGCAGCGTTGGGAGGACTAGGGGCGAGCAGTACGTC. Translated: CSVGRTRGEQYV.

This chain uses TRBV18 with TRBJ2-5; 9 nucleotides agree with TRBD2. The CDR3 is 15 amino acids. Germline loops: CDR1 KGHSH, CDR2 LQKENI. V trimming: 6 bases; J trimming: 5 bases; junction bases outside the gene matches: 10. The CDR3 loop is CASSLLAGERETQYF. The CDR3 coding sequence is TGTGCCAGCTCTCTACTAGCGGGCGAAAGGGAGACCCAGTACTTC.

This clonotype appeared many times. J is TRBJ2-1 and V is TRBV20-1, with 11 nucleotides matching TRBD2. Trimming at V came to 5 bases and at J to 6 bases, leaving 6 bases not matched to a gene. CDR3 length: 14 amino acids. Germline CDR1 DFQATT, CDR2 SNEGSKA (reference sequence). The CDR3 nucleotides are TGCAGTGCTCCCTCTAGCGGGAGGCTCAATGAGCAGTTCTTC. Translated, it gives CSAPSSGRLNEQFF.

This clonotype was detected many times. The J gene is TRBJ2-3, the V gene TRBV12-3 or TRBV12-4; 8 positions match TRBD1. The CDR3 spans 14 residues. The J segment lost 4 bases and the V segment lost 1 base, leaving 1 base of the junction unmatched. The CDR3 loop is CASSLDRGADTQYF. The CDR3, as DNA: TGTGCCAGCAGTTTAGACAGGGGGGCAGATACGCAGTATTTT.

This clonotype was detected many times. V usage is TRBV24-1 and J usage is TRBJ2-3; the match to TRBD1 covers 8 bases. The CDR3 runs to 21 residues. Unmatched junction bases numbered 21, after V lost 4 bases and J lost 1 base. The V gene's germline CDR1 is KGHDR and CDR2 SFDVKD. For the CDR3, the DNA is TGTGCCACCAGTGACCCCCGGGACAGGATTATGACCGGATCGCGCACAGATACGCAGTATTTT. Translating gives CATSDPRDRIMTGSRTDTQYF.

This clonotype was detected ten times or more. The chain links TRBV18 to TRBJ2-3, with unresolved D. The CDR3 runs to 14 residues. In germline, CDR1 is KGHSH, CDR2 LQKENI. The V gene lost 0 bases and the J gene lost 2 bases, with 6 bases spanning the gap. The CDR3 loop is CASSPPSATDTQYF. The CDR3 nucleotides are TGTGCCAGCTCACCACCGTCAGCCACAGATACGCAGTATTTT.

This clonotype appeared many times. The chain has TRBV3-1 and TRBJ1-6; D uncertain. Germline V gene sequence: CDR1 LGHDT, CDR2 YNNKEL (reference sequence). Trimming took off 6 bases at V and 9 bases at J, with 15 bases between the two ends. This CDR3 is 14 amino acids long. The CDR3 reads CASSGEGLGSPLHF. The CDR3 region has the DNA TGTGCCAGCAGTGGTGAGGGATTAGGTTCACCCCTCCACTTT.

The chain is built from TRBV28 and TRBJ2-3; a possible D gene is TRBD2 (6 bases). The germline gives CDR1 MDHEN, CDR2 SYDVKM. The CDR3 runs 16 residues. The V end lost 4 bases, the J end lost 1 base, and 15 bases lay between the germline ends. The CDR3 sequence is CASSYSGSSGTDTQYF. The DNA of the CDR3 is TGTGCCAGCAGTTATTCCGGGAGTTCAGGCACAGATACGCAGTATTTT.

This clonotype occurred many times. This chain connects TRBV12-3 or TRBV12-4 to TRBJ2-1; maybe TRBD2 (6 bases). The CDR3 spans 14 residues. Trimming left V 7 bases short and J 4 bases short, with 14 bases between. The CDR3 protein is CASTWGLRYNEQFF. Written as DNA, the CDR3 is TGTGCCAGCACCTGGGGACTCCGTTACAATGAGCAGTTCTTC.

This clonotype was counted ten times or more. V and J are TRBV7-9 and TRBJ2-1; 9 nucleotides align to TRBD1. The J segment lost 10 bases and the V segment lost 1 base, leaving 11 bases of the junction unmatched. The CDR3 consists of 16 residues. Germline-derived CDR1 and CDR2 are SEHNR and FQNEAQ (reference sequence). The DNA for the CDR3 is TGTGCCAGCAGCTTAGTGCCGGGACAGGGCCCATCGGAGCAGTTCTTC. Encoded protein: CASSLVPGQGPSEQFF. The full variable domain, with the rest looked up from reference TRBV7-9 and TRBJ2-1, is DTGVSQNPRHKITKRGQNVTFRCDPISEHNRLYWYRQTLGQGPEFLTYFQNEAQLEKSRLLSDRFSAERPKGSFSTLEIQRTEQGDSAMYLCASSLVPGQGPSEQFFGPGTRLTVL.